The clone carrying this T cell receptor beta chain was seen a few times. The antigen is unknown. Germline lookup yields CDR1 SQVTM and CDR2 ANQGSEA. CDR3 size: 15 residues. The ends were cut back, 1 base at V and 1 base at J, with 13 bases in the middle. The data originate from a study of CD8+ T cells in alopecia areata. General study points: Scalp samples also yield sequences from resident alphabeta T cells of normal skin.

RNA extraction and reverse transcription yielded cDNA as sequencing template. TCRdb's copy holds only in-frame clones and misses some; the assay was immunoSEQ multiplex PCR. This table holds some 100,000 clones, around 61% found once. The J gene is TRBJ2-5, the V gene TRBV29-1, with unresolved D. Sequencing was carried out using CD4+ T cells sorted from blood. The sequence was obtained from a human donor in good health. This CDR3 reads CSVEVRISTQETQYF. CDR3 sequence (DNA): TGCAGCGTTGAAGTGAGAATTTCCACCCAAGAGACCCAGTACTTC.